The clone carrying this T cell receptor beta chain has ten or more counts. This entry comes from a study of prognosis after radiotherapy for stage I lung cancer. The authors amplified TCR beta CDR3 from genomic DNA using two-round multiplex PCR. With primers specific to each TRBV and TRBJ gene, the first-round PCR was performed. MiXCR was run by TCRdb on the multiplex PCR reads, yielding one entry per CDR3 protein. The top ten clones hold around 6.8% of a sample with tens of thousands of distinct CDR3 sequences, about a quarter of them seen once. Trimming shortened V by 0 bases and J by 0 bases, and 9 bases separated the two germline ends. CDR1 is SGDLS and CDR2 is YYNGEE in the germline V gene. The CDR3 contains 16 residues.

V gene TRBV9 combines with J gene TRBJ2-2; D remains ambiguous. The receptor's source is a donor older than 45 with non-small cell lung cancer. Specimen: PBMCs, collected before or after stereotactic body radiation therapy (not recorded which). CDR3: CASSVGVGTNTGELFF. DNA for the CDR3: TGTGCCAGCAGCGTAGGGGTTGGGACGAACACCGGGGAGCTGTTTTTT.